These 22 T cell receptor beta chains were all obtained from the same sample, sequenced in a study of OX40 agonist ivuxolimab in advanced cancers. Assay: immunoSEQ multiplex PCR; the TCRdb copy retains only in-frame clones and omits some. The table has about 40,000 clones, around 87% seen once. Sequences were derived from CD4+ or CD8+ T cells sorted from blood, sampled in a trial of the OX40 agonist ivuxolimab. The source of these receptors is an adult with an advanced solid tumor such as melanoma, head and neck, liver or kidney cancer.

J is TRBJ2-7 and V is TRBV27; 7 bases map to TRBD2. The germline CDR1 and CDR2 sequences are MNHEY and SMNVEV (reference sequence). The length of the CDR3 is 14 residues. Trimming took 5 bases from V and 5 from J; bases not matched to a gene: 9. The CDR3 here is CASSRTRVVDEQYF. The CDR3 DNA reads TGTGCCAGCAGTCGGACTAGGGTTGTAGACGAGCAGTACTTC.

This clone was recorded once. CDR3 sequence reads: CATSHLGPYQETQYF. The DNA of the CDR3 is TGTGCCACCAGCCACCTCGGACCTTACCAAGAGACCCAGTACTTC. The gene calls are TRBV15 and TRBJ2-5; no clear D gene. Trimming cost V 5 bases and J 0 bases, with 13 bases left between them. The length of the CDR3 is 15 residues. Germline CDR1 LNHNV, CDR2 YYDKDF (reference sequence).

This chain links TRBV28 with TRBJ2-2; 7 bases fit TRBD1. CDR3 size: 15 residues. V lost 6 bases and J lost 2; bases outside the gene matches: 6. In germline, CDR1 is MDHEN, CDR2 SYDVKM. The CDR3 sequence: CASRSDRLNTGELFF. The CDR3 nucleotides read TGTGCCAGCAGATCGGACAGGCTAAACACCGGGGAGCTGTTTTTT. Filled out from reference TRBV28 and TRBJ2-2, the complete variable domain reads DVKVTQSSRYLVKRTGEKVFLECVQDMDHENMFWYRQDPGLGLRLIYFSYDVKMKEKGDIPEGYSVSREKKERFSLILESASTNQTSMYLCASRSDRLNTGELFFGEGSRLTVL.

This CDR3 is CASSSPFRENEQFF. In DNA, the CDR3 is TGTGCCAGCAGCTCCCCGTTTCGGGAGAATGAGCAGTTCTTC. The V call is TRBV11-3, the J call TRBJ2-1; tentatively, D is TRBD2 (6 bases). The CDR3 sequence is 14 residues long. Trimming took off 4 bases at V and 7 bases at J, with 14 bases between the two ends. Germline CDR1 and CDR2: SGHNT and YENEEA.

The genes are TRBV21-1 and TRBJ2-1; TRBD2 is the table's D call and was not checked against the DNA. TRBV21-1 constitutes a pseudogene. The CDR3 has 14 amino acids. CDR3 DNA: TGTGCTAGGTGGCTAGCGGAACCTTACAATGAGCAGTTCTTC. Its protein is CARWLAEPYNEQFF.

CDR3 loop: CAWRGTGIPFQFF. CDR3 bases: TGTGCCTGGAGAGGAACAGGCATACCTTTTCAGTTCTTC. V and J are TRBV30 and TRBJ2-1, with D possibly matching TRBD1 (5 bases). V was clipped by 3 bases and J by 13 bases, with 19 bases between them. This CDR3 is 13 amino acids long. Germline V gene sequence: CDR1 GTSNPN, CDR2 SVGIG (reference sequence).

The gene calls are TRBV19 and TRBJ1-2; 8 nucleotides match TRBD1. The CDR3 sequence is 13 residues long. V trimming: 10 bases; J trimming: 0 bases; junction bases outside the gene matches: 4. The germline V gene encodes CDR1 LNHDA and CDR2 SQIVND (reference sequence). The CDR3: CATNRGTNYGYTF. The CDR3 DNA sequence: TGTGCCACCAACAGGGGGACTAACTATGGCTACACCTTC.

CDR3 in amino acids: CASSDGFKAFF. The CDR3 DNA sequence: TGTGCCAGCAGTGATGGATTCAAAGCTTTCTTT. The genes are TRBV25-1 and TRBJ1-1; the D is unclear. The CDR3 covers 11 residues. Trimming cost V 3 bases and J 9 bases, with 8 bases left between them. CDR1 is MGHDK and CDR2 is SYGVNS in the germline V gene.

The V call is TRBV28, the J call TRBJ2-6; 7 positions agree with TRBD2. The CDR3 consists of 15 residues. J lost 2 bases, V lost 7 bases, and 5 bases had no gene match. Germline CDR1 MDHEN, CDR2 SYDVKM. Here the CDR3 DNA reads TGTGCCAGCACCCCCGGGGGGACTGGGGCCAACGTCCTGACTTTC. Encoded protein: CASTPGGTGANVLTF.

The chain couples TRBV30 to TRBJ1-2; D might be TRBD1 (5 bases). V lost 2 bases and J 4 bases, leaving 11 bases between the germline ends. Per the germline V gene, CDR1 is GTSNPN and CDR2 is SVGIG (reference sequence). This CDR3 spans 13 amino acids. The CDR3 reads CAWSPQVIYGYTF. The DNA for the CDR3 is TGTGCCTGGAGTCCACAGGTGATCTATGGCTACACCTTC.

This chain connects TRBV7-3 to TRBJ2-2; 12 nucleotides agree with TRBD2. The CDR3 consists of 16 residues. Germline loops: CDR1 SGHTA, CDR2 FQGTGA. V trimming: 5 bases; J trimming: 4 bases; junction bases outside the gene matches: 5. The CDR3 spells CASSATLAGGTGELFF. As DNA, the CDR3 is TGTGCCAGCAGCGCGACACTAGCGGGAGGCACCGGGGAGCTGTTTTTT. Full variable domain (missing parts from reference TRBV7-3 and TRBJ2-2): GAGVSQTPSNKVTEKGKYVELRCDPISGHTALYWYRQSLGQGPEFLIYFQGTGAADDSGLPNDRFFAVRPEGSVSTLKIQRTERGDSAVYLCASSATLAGGTGELFFGEGSRLTVL.

The chain employs TRBV10-3 and TRBJ2-5; 9 bases are shared with TRBD1. Trimming at V came to 6 bases and at J to 5 bases, leaving 7 bases not matched to a gene. CDR3 size: 14 residues. CDR1 ENHRY and CDR2 SYGVKD come from the germline V gene. CDR3 in DNA: TGTGCCATCAGCAAACAGGGGGCTTTGGAGACCCAGTACTTC. Residues: CAISKQGALETQYF.

The chain employs TRBV28 and TRBJ1-6; D unclear. This CDR3 is 15 amino acids long. Germline CDR1 is MDHEN and CDR2 is SYDVKM. V shed 6 bases and J shed 0 bases, with 9 bases lying between them. The CDR3 DNA sequence: TGTGCCAGCAGCGTACAGAGCTCCTATAATTCACCCCTCCACTTT. This translates into CASSVQSSYNSPLHF.

This clone was seen more than once but under ten times. The chain employs TRBV11-2 and TRBJ2-7, with 7 bases identical to TRBD2. This CDR3 is 14 amino acids long. The V gene's germline CDR1 is SGHAT and CDR2 FQNNGV. The V gene end was trimmed by 3 bases and the J gene end by 6 bases; junction bases not matched to a gene: 8. The CDR3 sequence is CASSFGRELGEQYF. CDR3 sequence (DNA): TGTGCCAGCAGCTTCGGGCGGGAGCTTGGCGAGCAGTACTTC.

The CDR3 loop is CASSSGTAEQFF. The CDR3 region has the DNA TGTGCCAGTAGTAGCGGGACAGCCGAGCAGTTCTTC. J is TRBJ2-1 and V is TRBV19, with TRBD1 as a possible D gene (7 bases). V lost 4 bases and J 10 bases, leaving 11 bases between the germline ends. CDR3 length equals 12 residues. Germline V gene sequence: CDR1 LNHDA, CDR2 SQIVND (reference sequence).

This clone was recorded once. The chain links TRBV7-2 to TRBJ2-7; D is unresolved. From germline, CDR1 is SGHTA and CDR2 FQGNSA. The CDR3 loop spans 14 amino acids. The ends were cut back, 1 base at V and 6 bases at J, with 13 bases in the middle. As DNA, the CDR3 is TGTGCCAGCAGCTTAGGCCTCTATTCCATCGAGCAGTACTTC. It yields the protein CASSLGLYSIEQYF.

The V gene is TRBV7-2, the J gene TRBJ2-5, with D uncertain. The CDR3 loop spans 13 amino acids. Germline CDR1 is SGHTA and CDR2 is FQGNSA. The ends were cut back, 5 bases at V and 4 bases at J, with 11 bases in the middle. CDR3 amino acids: CASSPTRGETQYF. The CDR3 nucleotides are TGTGCCAGCAGCCCGACCCGCGGAGAGACCCAGTACTTC.

The rearrangement links TRBV18 to TRBJ2-1; TRBD1 is a possible D gene (6 bases). The V gene's germline CDR1 is KGHSH and CDR2 LQKENI. The CDR3 consists of 17 residues. The V and J ends lost 0 bases and 0 bases respectively, with 12 bases between them. CDR3 amino acids: CASSPPMGAISYNEQFF. The CDR3 region has the DNA TGTGCCAGCTCACCACCTATGGGGGCGATCTCCTACAATGAGCAGTTCTTC. Complete variable domain (other parts from reference TRBV18 and TRBJ2-1): NAGVMQNPRHLVRRRGQEARLRCSPMKGHSHVYWYRQLPEEGLKFMVYLQKENIIDESGMPKERFSAEFPKEGPSILRIQQVVRGDSAAYFCASSPPMGAISYNEQFFGPGTRLTVL.

The chain uses TRBV28 and TRBJ1-2; no reliable D call. CDR1 is MDHEN, CDR2 SYDVKM, per germline. This CDR3 region has 15 residues. V was clipped by 6 bases and J by 2 bases, with 16 bases between them. The CDR3 is CASSPAGSGNYGYTF. DNA of the CDR3: TGTGCCAGCAGCCCTGCGGGTTCCGGGAACTATGGCTACACCTTC.

The CDR3 nucleotides read TGCAGCGTTCCGGTGACTAGCGGGACGGTTGGCGGGGAGACCCAGTACTTC. Protein: CSVPVTSGTVGGETQYF. This chain uses TRBV29-1 with TRBJ2-5, with 11 positions matching TRBD2. Looked up from germline, CDR1 is SQVTM and CDR2 is ANQGSEA. The CDR3 sequence is 17 residues long. V lost 5 bases and J lost 5; bases outside the gene matches: 16. The variable domain in full, with the rest retrieved from reference TRBV29-1 and TRBJ2-5, is SAVISQKPSRDICQRGTSLTIQCQVDSQVTMMFWYRQQPGQSLTLIATANQGSEATYESGFVIDKFPISRPNLTFSTLTVSNMSPEDSSIYLCSVPVTSGTVGGETQYFGPGTRLLVL.

Details on this clone: Other DNA sequences within the sample encode an identical CDR3. V and J are TRBV6-5 and TRBJ2-1; D is perhaps TRBD1 or TRBD2 (5 bases each). The V and J ends lost 9 bases and 7 bases respectively, with 19 bases between them. The CDR3 has 14 residues. CDR1 and CDR2 from the germline V gene are MNHEY and SVGAGI. CDR3 residues: CASRGSGVRNEQFF. CDR3 DNA sequence: TGTGCCAGTAGGGGAAGCGGAGTAAGGAATGAGCAGTTCTTC.

The V and J genes are TRBV5-4 and TRBJ2-1, with D uncertain. The CDR3 is 15 amino acids. Germline CDR1 and CDR2: SGHNT and YYREEE (reference sequence). V lost 4 bases and J 0 bases, leaving 11 bases between the germline ends. CDR3 region: CASSPPSSSYNEQFF. CDR3 bases: TGTGCCAGCAGCCCTCCTTCCAGCTCCTACAATGAGCAGTTCTTC.